Listed below are T cell receptor beta chains from one sample, sequenced in a study of T-cell reconstitution after alpha-beta-depleted transplantation in children. TCRdb ran MiXCR on the PCR reads and lists one entry per CDR3 protein. The table records 700,000 to 950,000 distinct CDR3 sequences, around 15% of them present only once. The specimen comprised PBMCs, mostly from graft donor cells, sampled 360 days after TCRalphabeta/CD19-depleted stem cell transplant. Source of these receptors: a male patient younger than 18 who had a stem cell transplant for acute lymphoblastic leukemia, so the T cells may come from the graft donor. Both conserved end residues are part of each CDR3. D genes are given only for firm matches. Rows may omit the clone size; those that give it use once, few, many or a size class.

few	TRBD2	TRBV20-1	14	TRBJ2-2	CSAIGLANTGELFF	TGCAGTGCCATAGGACTAGCTAACACCGGGGAGCTGTTTTTT
few	NA	TRBV11-1	20	TRBJ1-2	CASSLAMGDRTGHINYGYTF	TGTGCCAGCAGCTTAGCGATGGGCGATAGAACAGGGCACATTAACTATGGCTACACCTTC
NA	TRBD1	TRBV5-1	15	TRBJ2-7	CASSLGQGTTYEQYF	TGCGCCAGCAGCCTGGGACAGGGGACGACCTACGAGCAGTACTTC
few	NA	TRBV6-1	19	TRBJ1-1	CASRMTQGRGVGMNTEAFF	TGTGCCAGCAGGATGACGCAGGGTCGGGGGGTAGGGATGAACACTGAAGCTTTCTTT
NA	NA	TRBV21-1	22	TRBJ2-7	CASSKVEINRELDATEPYEQYF	TGTGCCAGCAGCAAAGTGGAGATCAACAGGGAACTCGACGCGACGGAACCCTACGAGCAGTACTTC
many	NA	TRBV11-2	15	TRBJ1-1	CASRPDGRQATEAFF	TGTGCCAGCAGGCCCGACGGGCGGCAGGCCACTGAAGCTTTCTTT
NA	TRBD1	TRBV10-3	16	TRBJ2-5	CAARGTGTGAQETQYF	TGTGCCGCCCGAGGCACCGGGACAGGGGCTCAAGAGACCCAGTACTTC
NA	NA	TRBV28	14	TRBJ2-4	CASSLPSVGNIQYF	TGTGCCAGCAGTTTGCCGTCCGTGGGTAACATTCAGTACTTC
few	NA	TRBV12-3/TRBV12-4	13	TRBJ1-1	CASTSDPNTEAFF	TGTGCCAGCACGTCAGACCCGAACACTGAAGCTTTCTTT
few	TRBD1	TRBV20-1	13	TRBJ1-2	CSAGTHRGQSYTF	TGCAGTGCTGGCACTCACAGGGGTCAGAGCTACACCTTC
NA	NA	TRBV4-1	15	TRBJ2-1	CASSQGESSYNEQFF	TGCGCCAGCAGCCAAGGAGAGAGCTCCTACAATGAGCAGTTCTTC
NA	TRBD2	TRBV4-1	14	TRBJ2-3	CASSELAGPDTQYF	TGCGCCAGCAGCGAACTAGCGGGCCCAGATACGCAGTATTTT
many	NA	TRBV9	13	TRBJ2-1	CASSVVPSSEQFF	TGTGCCAGCAGCGTAGTCCCCTCCAGTGAGCAGTTCTTC
NA	TRBD2	TRBV7-2	17	TRBJ2-5	CASSFLPLGLAEETQYF	TGTGCCAGCAGCTTTCTACCCTTGGGACTAGCGGAAGAGACCCAGTACTTC
NA	NA	TRBV4-1	14	TRBJ2-2	CASSQDATPGELFF	TGCGCCAGCAGCCAAGACGCGACCCCCGGGGAGCTGTTTTTT
few	NA	TRBV27	14	TRBJ2-5	CASSLSETLAAQYF	TGTGCCAGCAGTTTATCGGAGACCCTGGCTGCCCAGTACTTC
many	NA	TRBV5-1	15	TRBJ2-2	CASSLVPGNTGELFF	TGCGCCAGCAGCTTGGTCCCAGGGAACACCGGGGAGCTGTTTTTT
few	NA	TRBV6-5	17	TRBJ1-6	CASSYRPSPGGGSPLHF	TGTGCCAGCAGTTACCGGCCATCACCGGGGGGAGGTTCACCCCTCCACTTT